A selection of T cell receptor beta chains follows, all from one sample in a study of CD8+CD57+ T cells in acquired aplastic anemia. TCRdb ran MiXCR on the reads and lists one entry per CDR3 protein. The sample contains some 200,000 distinct CDR3 sequences, less than 60% of which appear only once. The sample was sorted CD4+, CD8+, or CD8+CD57+ T cells (not recorded which) from PBMCs. These receptors were collected from a human donor with aplastic anemia. Each CDR3 is given with its conserved first and last residue. The D gene is left open where the match is weak. Clone size is stated in some rows and not others, as once, few, many or a class when expanded.

v_gene: TRBV19
abundance: .
d_gene: .
j_gene: TRBJ1-5
CDR3aa: CASSNSGRGYEHF
CDR3nt: TGTGCCAGTAGCAACAGCGGGAGAGGGTACGAGCATTTT

v_gene: TRBV19
abundance: .
d_gene: .
j_gene: TRBJ1-6
CDR3aa: CASSIGIWSPLHF
CDR3nt: TGTGCCAGTAGTATAGGGATATGGTCACCCCTCCACTTT

v_gene: TRBV5-1
abundance: .
d_gene: TRBD2
j_gene: TRBJ2-3
CDR3aa: CASSLAASGTTDTQYF
CDR3nt: TGCGCCAGCAGCTTGGCCGCTAGCGGGACCACAGATACGCAGTATTTT

v_gene: TRBV5-1
abundance: few
d_gene: .
j_gene: TRBJ2-3
CDR3aa: CASSSSFSDTDTQYF
CDR3nt: TGCGCCAGCAGCTCCAGTTTTTCGGACACAGATACGCAGTATTTT

v_gene: TRBV5-5
abundance: many
d_gene: TRBD2
j_gene: TRBJ2-7
CDR3aa: CASNRQAGADEQYF
CDR3nt: TGTGCCAGCAATCGTCAAGCGGGAGCGGACGAGCAGTACTTC

v_gene: TRBV7-9
abundance: .
d_gene: .
j_gene: TRBJ2-2
CDR3aa: CASSLGVSDTGELFF
CDR3nt: TGTGCCAGCAGCTTGGGGGTGTCGGACACCGGGGAGCTGTTTTTT

v_gene: TRBV24-1
abundance: .
d_gene: .
j_gene: TRBJ2-2
CDR3aa: CATSTRVDTGELFF
CDR3nt: TGTGCCACCAGCACCAGGGTCGACACCGGGGAGCTGTTTTTT

v_gene: TRBV20-1
abundance: .
d_gene: .
j_gene: TRBJ1-5
CDR3aa: CSARDRREGNQPQHF
CDR3nt: TGCAGTGCTAGAGATCGCAGGGAAGGTAATCAGCCCCAGCATTTT

v_gene: TRBV28
abundance: once
d_gene: .
j_gene: TRBJ2-7
CDR3aa: CASSLGSGREQYF
CDR3nt: TGTGCCAGCAGTTTAGGGTCCGGTCGCGAGCAGTACTTC

v_gene: TRBV6-5
abundance: many
d_gene: .
j_gene: TRBJ1-2
CDR3aa: CASSYSGRGGYGYTF
CDR3nt: TGTGCCAGCAGTTACTCTGGCAGGGGAGGCTATGGCTACACCTTC

v_gene: TRBV6-2/TRBV6-3
abundance: once
d_gene: TRBD2
j_gene: TRBJ2-5
CDR3aa: CASSYSWGRGLAGQETQYF
CDR3nt: TGTGCCAGCAGTTACTCGTGGGGGAGGGGACTAGCGGGACAAGAGACCCAGTACTTC

v_gene: TRBV2
abundance: .
d_gene: TRBD1
j_gene: TRBJ2-7
CDR3aa: CASRTLQGYEQYF
CDR3nt: TGTGCCAGCAGAACTTTACAGGGGTACGAGCAGTACTTC

v_gene: TRBV2
abundance: .
d_gene: .
j_gene: TRBJ2-7
CDR3aa: CASIGGREQYF
CDR3nt: TGTGCCAGCATCGGGGGTCGAGAGCAGTACTTC

v_gene: TRBV5-6
abundance: few
d_gene: .
j_gene: TRBJ2-1
CDR3aa: CASSPGSISYNEQFF
CDR3nt: TGTGCCAGCAGCCCAGGGTCCATCTCCTACAATGAGCAGTTCTTC

v_gene: TRBV20-1
abundance: many
d_gene: .
j_gene: TRBJ1-2
CDR3aa: CSARRDQYGYTF
CDR3nt: TGCAGTGCCCGACGAGACCAATATGGCTACACCTTC

v_gene: TRBV7-2
abundance: .
d_gene: .
j_gene: TRBJ1-1
CDR3aa: CASSLAVTEAFF
CDR3nt: TGTGCCAGCAGCTTAGCGGTCACTGAAGCTTTCTTT

v_gene: TRBV2
abundance: .
d_gene: TRBD1
j_gene: TRBJ1-5
CDR3aa: CASMNGQGQPQHF
CDR3nt: TGTGCCAGCATGAATGGACAGGGGCAGCCCCAGCATTTT

v_gene: TRBV19
abundance: .
d_gene: .
j_gene: TRBJ2-7
CDR3aa: CASSIGQGTYEQYF
CDR3nt: TGTGCCAGTAGTATAGGTCAGGGAACCTACGAGCAGTACTTC

v_gene: TRBV10-1
abundance: few
d_gene: TRBD1
j_gene: TRBJ2-7
CDR3aa: CASSEGTGGFYEQYF
CDR3nt: TGCGCCAGCAGTGAGGGGACAGGGGGATTCTACGAGCAGTACTTC

v_gene: TRBV10-3
abundance: .
d_gene: TRBD1
j_gene: TRBJ1-6
CDR3aa: CATRGDRGNSPLHF
CDR3nt: TGTGCCACGCGGGGGGACAGGGGAAATTCACCCCTCCACTTT

v_gene: TRBV5-6
abundance: many
d_gene: .
j_gene: TRBJ2-7
CDR3aa: CASSLKGGAAEQYF
CDR3nt: TGTGCCAGCAGCTTGAAGGGGGGGGCGGCGGAGCAGTACTTC

v_gene: TRBV6-1
abundance: few
d_gene: TRBD1
j_gene: TRBJ1-3
CDR3aa: CASSPTGVLTSGNTIYF
CDR3nt: TGTGCCAGCAGTCCCACAGGGGTCCTGACCTCTGGAAACACCATATATTTT

v_gene: TRBV18
abundance: .
d_gene: TRBD2
j_gene: TRBJ2-3
CDR3aa: CASSHGTTDTDTQYF
CDR3nt: TGTGCCAGCTCACACGGGACTACCGACACAGATACGCAGTATTTT

v_gene: TRBV20-1
abundance: many
d_gene: .
j_gene: TRBJ1-2
CDR3aa: CSAPKRQSSYGYTF
CDR3nt: TGCAGTGCTCCAAAACGACAGAGCAGCTATGGCTACACCTTC

v_gene: TRBV6-1
abundance: .
d_gene: TRBD1
j_gene: TRBJ1-5
CDR3aa: CASSRDRGFDQPQHF
CDR3nt: TGTGCCAGCAGCCGGGACAGGGGGTTTGATCAGCCCCAGCATTTT

v_gene: TRBV6-2/TRBV6-3
abundance: .
d_gene: .
j_gene: TRBJ2-5
CDR3aa: CASSYSAEGSETQYF
CDR3nt: TGTGCCAGCAGTTACTCGGCGGAGGGATCGGAGACCCAGTACTTC

v_gene: TRBV10-3
abundance: .
d_gene: TRBD1
j_gene: TRBJ2-2
CDR3aa: CAIRGQANTGELFF
CDR3nt: TGTGCCATCAGGGGACAGGCGAACACCGGGGAGCTGTTTTTT

v_gene: TRBV7-9
abundance: few
d_gene: .
j_gene: TRBJ1-4
CDR3aa: CASRKWGEKLFF
CDR3nt: TGTGCCAGCAGAAAATGGGGAGAAAAACTGTTTTTT

v_gene: TRBV24-1
abundance: many
d_gene: TRBD2
j_gene: TRBJ2-1
CDR3aa: CATSDPSGSGNEQFF
CDR3nt: TGTGCCACCAGTGATCCTAGCGGGAGTGGCAATGAGCAGTTCTTC

v_gene: TRBV7-6
abundance: .
d_gene: TRBD1
j_gene: TRBJ2-7
CDR3aa: CASSSQGLYEQYF
CDR3nt: TGTGCCAGCAGCTCACAGGGGCTCTACGAGCAGTACTTC

v_gene: TRBV15
abundance: .
d_gene: TRBD2
j_gene: TRBJ2-1
CDR3aa: CATSRTSGYNEQFF
CDR3nt: TGTGCCACCAGCAGAACTAGCGGTTACAATGAGCAGTTCTTC

v_gene: TRBV18
abundance: few
d_gene: .
j_gene: TRBJ2-2
CDR3aa: CASSPLAKNTGELFF
CDR3nt: TGTGCCAGCTCACCACTAGCGAAAAACACCGGGGAGCTGTTTTTT

v_gene: TRBV6-5
abundance: few
d_gene: .
j_gene: TRBJ2-6
CDR3aa: CASSRPRGVAGANVLTF
CDR3nt: TGTGCCAGCAGTCGCCCCAGGGGAGTCGCTGGGGCCAACGTCCTGACTTTC

v_gene: TRBV10-3
abundance: few
d_gene: .
j_gene: TRBJ1-2
CDR3aa: CAINGGDGYGYTF
CDR3nt: TGTGCCATCAATGGGGGTGATGGCTATGGCTACACCTTC

v_gene: TRBV5-1
abundance: .
d_gene: TRBD2
j_gene: TRBJ2-1
CDR3aa: CASSLDGLAEYNEQFF
CDR3nt: TGCGCCAGCAGCTTGGATGGACTAGCGGAATACAATGAGCAGTTCTTC

v_gene: TRBV25-1
abundance: .
d_gene: .
j_gene: TRBJ2-2
CDR3aa: CASSEYLGGSTGELFF
CDR3nt: TGTGCCAGCAGTGAATATCTGGGGGGAAGCACCGGGGAGCTGTTTTTT

v_gene: TRBV27
abundance: .
d_gene: .
j_gene: TRBJ1-1
CDR3aa: CASSPRLRNTEAFF
CDR3nt: TGTGCCAGCAGTCCTCGTCTACGGAACACTGAAGCTTTCTTT

v_gene: TRBV15
abundance: few
d_gene: TRBD1
j_gene: TRBJ1-1
CDR3aa: CATWDRGSGTEAFF
CDR3nt: TGTGCCACCTGGGACAGGGGATCGGGCACTGAAGCTTTCTTT

v_gene: TRBV2
abundance: many
d_gene: TRBD1
j_gene: TRBJ2-1
CDR3aa: CASSGSQGAFNEQFF
CDR3nt: TGTGCCAGCAGTGGGAGTCAGGGGGCCTTCAATGAGCAGTTCTTC

v_gene: TRBV5-1
abundance: .
d_gene: TRBD1
j_gene: TRBJ2-7
CDR3aa: CASSSTGSRYEQYF
CDR3nt: TGCGCCAGCAGCTCGACAGGGAGTAGATACGAGCAGTACTTC

v_gene: TRBV14
abundance: .
d_gene: TRBD1
j_gene: TRBJ1-5
CDR3aa: CASSLTGPSPQHF
CDR3nt: TGTGCCAGCAGCCTGACAGGGCCATCGCCCCAGCATTTT

v_gene: TRBV12-3/TRBV12-4
abundance: many
d_gene: TRBD1
j_gene: TRBJ1-2
CDR3aa: CASSLGTGNKRYTF
CDR3nt: TGTGCCAGCAGTTTAGGGACAGGGAATAAACGCTACACCTTC

v_gene: TRBV2
abundance: few
d_gene: .
j_gene: TRBJ1-2
CDR3aa: CASRGQQYGYTF
CDR3nt: TGTGCCAGCAGAGGACAGCAATATGGCTACACCTTC

v_gene: TRBV11-2
abundance: many
d_gene: TRBD2
j_gene: TRBJ2-1
CDR3aa: CASRGTSGLPSYNEQFF
CDR3nt: TGTGCCAGCAGAGGGACTAGCGGATTACCCTCCTACAATGAGCAGTTCTTC

v_gene: TRBV7-3
abundance: .
d_gene: .
j_gene: TRBJ1-1
CDR3aa: CASSSHRLNTDAFF
CDR3nt: TGTGCCAGCAGCTCCCACAGGTTGAACACTGATGCTTTCTTT

v_gene: TRBV7-2
abundance: .
d_gene: TRBD2
j_gene: TRBJ2-7
CDR3aa: CASSFMLADEQYF
CDR3nt: TGTGCCAGCAGCTTTATGCTAGCGGACGAGCAGTACTTC

v_gene: TRBV7-3
abundance: .
d_gene: .
j_gene: TRBJ2-3
CDR3aa: CASSLEGGRITDTQYF
CDR3nt: TGTGCCAGCAGCTTAGAGGGCGGGCGAATCACAGATACGCAGTATTTT

v_gene: TRBV27
abundance: many
d_gene: TRBD1
j_gene: TRBJ2-1
CDR3aa: CASQRTGGNDEQFF
CDR3nt: TGTGCCAGCCAACGGACAGGGGGAAACGATGAGCAGTTCTTC

v_gene: TRBV29-1
abundance: .
d_gene: TRBD1
j_gene: TRBJ1-2
CDR3aa: CSVGWDRGDGYTF
CDR3nt: TGCAGCGTTGGCTGGGACAGGGGTGATGGCTACACCTTC

v_gene: TRBV20-1
abundance: few
d_gene: .
j_gene: TRBJ1-1
CDR3aa: CSATDSLMNTEAFF
CDR3nt: TGCAGTGCAACGGACAGCTTGATGAACACTGAAGCTTTCTTT

v_gene: TRBV19
abundance: once
d_gene: .
j_gene: TRBJ1-2
CDR3aa: CASTERTSPNYGYTF
CDR3nt: TGTGCCAGTACCGAAAGGACGAGTCCTAACTATGGCTACACCTTC

v_gene: TRBV24-1
abundance: many
d_gene: .
j_gene: TRBJ2-7
CDR3aa: CATSEQGGNEQYF
CDR3nt: TGTGCCACCAGTGAGCAGGGAGGAAACGAGCAGTACTTC

v_gene: TRBV5-4
abundance: .
d_gene: .
j_gene: TRBJ1-1
CDR3aa: CAGSLSGGRPLRMNTEAFF
CDR3nt: TGTGCCGGCAGCTTGAGCGGGGGCAGACCGCTTAGGATGAACACTGAAGCTTTCTTT

v_gene: TRBV9
abundance: many
d_gene: TRBD1
j_gene: TRBJ1-6
CDR3aa: CASSVVPNTGTGFSSYNSPLHF
CDR3nt: TGTGCCAGCAGCGTAGTCCCTAATACCGGGACAGGGTTTAGCTCCTATAATTCACCCCTCCACTTT

v_gene: TRBV11-2
abundance: .
d_gene: .
j_gene: TRBJ1-5
CDR3aa: CASSWGLLSNQPQHF
CDR3nt: TGTGCCAGCAGCTGGGGCCTCCTAAGCAATCAGCCCCAGCATTTT

v_gene: TRBV10-3
abundance: many
d_gene: TRBD2
j_gene: TRBJ2-1
CDR3aa: CAIRAWGELAGYNEQFF
CDR3nt: TGTGCCATCAGAGCTTGGGGTGAACTAGCGGGGTACAATGAGCAGTTCTTC